Listed here are 14 T cell receptor beta chains from one sample, sequenced in a study of metastatic and nonmetastatic thyroid tumors. Thyroid surgery was preceded by no treatment in any patient. TCRdb recomputed clones from the PCR reads via MiXCR. Among approximately 28,000 clones listed, 16% were seen once. What was sequenced was blood. Every receptor here comes from a male donor with papillary thyroid cancer or a benign thyroid nodule (not recorded which). Some clones in this sample may be carry-over from other donors' samples.

Only a few counts were recorded for this clone. V gene TRBV24-1 combines with J gene TRBJ2-3; D unclear. There are 12 residues in the CDR3. Germline values: CDR1 KGHDR, CDR2 SFDVKD. V was shortened by 2 bases and J by 2 bases, with 1 base between the two germline ends. CDR3 in DNA: TGTGCCACCAGTGATTACACAGATACGCAGTATTTT. It translates to CATSDYTDTQYF.

Only a few counts were recorded for this clone. V and J are TRBV19 and TRBJ2-7; D not resolved. CDR3 length: 13 residues. V dropped 3 bases and J dropped 3 bases, with 9 bases sitting between them. Germline lookup yields CDR1 LNHDA and CDR2 SQIVND (reference sequence). This CDR3 is CASSITSDYEQYF. CDR3 DNA sequence: TGTGCCAGTAGTATCACCTCCGACTACGAGCAGTACTTC.

This clone was counted ten times or more. The chain combines TRBV20-1 with TRBJ1-2, with 8 bases aligning to TRBD1. The germline CDR1 and CDR2 sequences are DFQATT and SNEGSKA (reference sequence). Trimming removed 4 bases from V and 1 base from J; junction bases left unmatched: 2. This CDR3 has 13 amino acids. CDR3 region: CSATGQDNYGYTF. CDR3 bases: TGCAGTGCTACGGGACAGGATAACTATGGCTACACCTTC.

V is TRBV28 and J is TRBJ2-7; 13 nucleotides agree with TRBD2. Germline V lookup: CDR1 MDHEN, CDR2 SYDVKM. Trimming cost V 6 bases and J 7 bases; bases outside gene matches: 9. The CDR3 is 15 residues long. This CDR3 reads CASRGLAGLGWEQYF. The CDR3 DNA sequence: TGTGCCAGCAGGGGACTAGCGGGACTCGGCTGGGAGCAGTACTTC. The complete variable domain, with remaining parts taken from reference TRBV28 and TRBJ2-7, reads DVKVTQSSRYLVKRTGEKVFLECVQDMDHENMFWYRQDPGLGLRLIYFSYDVKMKEKGDIPEGYSVSREKKERFSLILESASTNQTSMYLCASRGLAGLGWEQYFGPGTRLTVT.

J is TRBJ1-6 and V is TRBV6-1; tentative D call: TRBD1 (5 bases). The ends were cut back, 5 bases at V and 8 bases at J, with 10 bases in the middle. CDR1 and CDR2 (germline): MNHNS, SASEGT. This CDR3 spans 13 amino acids. CDR3 nucleotides: TGTGCCAGCAGTCCCAGGGTGGATTCACCCCTCCACTTT. Protein sequence: CASSPRVDSPLHF.

This clone is categorized as medium-sized. The rearrangement uses TRBV27 and TRBJ2-7; 8 bases align to TRBD2. The CDR3 spans 15 residues. V trimming: 6 bases; J trimming: 1 base; junction bases outside the gene matches: 8. The germline V gene encodes CDR1 MNHEY and CDR2 SMNVEV (reference sequence). The DNA of the CDR3 is TGTGCCAGCAGGCAGCGGGGGACACCATCCTACGAGCAGTACTTC. Its translation is CASRQRGTPSYEQYF.

This clone was recorded at least ten times. This chain links TRBV7-3 with TRBJ2-7; D gene uncertain. The germline gives CDR1 SGHTA, CDR2 FQGTGA. Trimming cost V 1 base and J 0 bases, with 10 bases left between them. There are 15 residues in the CDR3. CDR3 region: CASSLSSLSSYEQYF. DNA for the CDR3: TGTGCCAGCAGCTTAAGTAGCCTTAGCTCCTACGAGCAGTACTTC.

Regarding this clone: One end of the junction varies from germline; a read error may be responsible. The V call is TRBV5-1, the J call TRBJ2-3, with 7 nucleotides matching TRBD1. Germline V gives CDR1 SGHRS, CDR2 YFSETQ. This CDR3 is 16 amino acids long. The CDR3 bases are TGCGCCAGCATCTTGTCCGGTACAGGGGACACAGATACGCAGTATTTT. Translating it yields CASILSGTGDTDTQYF.

As for this clone: One end of the junction varies from germline; a read error may be responsible. V is TRBV28 and J is TRBJ1-5; D unresolved. Germline CDR1 MDHEN, CDR2 SYDVKM. The CDR3 sequence is 15 residues long. In nucleotides, the CDR3 is TGTGCCACCCACCCGGTCCCGGGAGGTAATCAGCCCGAGCATTTT. It specifies CATHPVPGGNQPEHF.

At least ten counts were recorded for this clone. The chain employs TRBV11-2 and TRBJ2-7; TRBD2 matches at 10 bases. Per germline, CDR1 SGHAT and CDR2 FQNNGV. CDR3 size: 16 residues. Unmatched junction bases numbered 3, after V lost 1 base and J lost 0 bases. CDR3: CASSLGSSGGSYEQYF. The CDR3 DNA reads as TGTGCCAGCAGCTTAGGATCTAGCGGGGGCTCCTACGAGCAGTACTTC. Full variable domain (remainder filled in from reference TRBV11-2 and TRBJ2-7): EAGVAQSPRYKIIEKRQSVAFWCNPISGHATLYWYQQILGQGPKLLIQFQNNGVVDDSQLPKDRFSAERLKGVDSTLKIQPAKLEDSAVYLCASSLGSSGGSYEQYFGPGTRLTVT.

This clone was detected ten times or more. This chain uses TRBV11-2 with TRBJ2-7; D gene uncertain. Germline CDR1 SGHAT, CDR2 FQNNGV. V was cut by 8 bases and J by 4 bases, with 12 bases left in between. This CDR3 is 12 amino acids long. CDR3 region: CASSLGQYEQYF. CDR3 in DNA: TGTGCCAGCTCCTTAGGGCAGTACGAGCAGTACTTC.

This clone was seen many times. The chain's CDR3 is CASSYSGYNEQFF. The DNA for the CDR3 is TGTGCCAGCAGTTACTCCGGTTACAATGAGCAGTTCTTC. This chain uses TRBV6-2 or TRBV6-3 with TRBJ2-1, with D uncertain. Per the germline V gene, CDR1 is MNHEY and CDR2 is SVGEGT. The CDR3 has 13 amino acids. Trimming removed 0 bases from V and 4 bases from J, with 4 bases in between.

Within the sample, this clone is medium-sized. This sequence joins TRBV13 and TRBJ1-1, with 8 bases identical to TRBD1. V was clipped by 2 bases and J by 1 base; unmatched bases: 6. CDR1 is PRHDT and CDR2 is FYEKMQ in the germline V gene (reference sequence). The CDR3 runs to 16 residues. CDR3 in DNA: TGTGCCAGCAGCTTACCCCGGACAGGGAGGAACACTGAAGCTTTCTTT. Amino acid sequence: CASSLPRTGRNTEAFF.

This chain's CDR3 is CACSRRVLSGNTIYF. The CDR3 DNA reads TGTGCCTGTAGTAGGCGGGTCCTATCGGGAAACACCATATATTTT. The rearrangement joins TRBV30 to TRBJ1-3; D not certain. V lost 6 bases to trimming and J lost 4 bases, with 19 bases between them. Germline loops: CDR1 GTSNPN, CDR2 SVGIG (reference sequence). There are 15 residues in the CDR3.